This T cell receptor (beta chain) derives from a study of T cell repertoires in cytomegalovirus infection. Overall study context: Peptides in the study included HLA-C-restricted and HLA-B-restricted CMV epitopes. Whole-study findings and limits: Identification of carriers of CMV plus the relevant HLA was performed using cumulative public TCR beta family frequency. Dominating the ex vivo response were TCR beta clonotypes that were CMV-specific and HLA-C-restricted.

TCRdb re-called the reads with MiXCR, one entry per CDR3 protein. The table has approximately 730,000 distinct CDR3 sequences, 29% seen once. The junction had 8 bases not matched to a gene; V was cut back by 6 bases and J by 2 bases. Germline CDR1 is MGHDK and CDR2 is SYGVNS. This CDR3 has 16 residues. A note on this clonotype: As yet, its antigen is unknown.

The chain joins TRBV25-1 to TRBJ1-5, with 9 bases matching TRBD1. The source was cultured CD8+ T cells from PBMCs, collected from culture after CMV antigen stimulation. The receptor was isolated from a human donor in good health (CMV status not recorded). Some clones in this sample may be carry-over from other donors' samples. This CDR3 is CASSGPGQGGNQPQHF. The CDR3 DNA sequence: TGTGCCAGCAGCGGGCCGGGACAGGGAGGCAATCAGCCCCAGCATTTT.